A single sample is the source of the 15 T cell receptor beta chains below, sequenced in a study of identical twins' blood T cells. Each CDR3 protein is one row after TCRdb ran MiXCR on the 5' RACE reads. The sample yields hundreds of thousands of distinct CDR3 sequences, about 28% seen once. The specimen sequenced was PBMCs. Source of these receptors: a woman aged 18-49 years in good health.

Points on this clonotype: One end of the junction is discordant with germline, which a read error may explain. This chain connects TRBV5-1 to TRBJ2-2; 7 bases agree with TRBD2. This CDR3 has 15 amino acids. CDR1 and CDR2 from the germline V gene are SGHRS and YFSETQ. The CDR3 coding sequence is TGCGCCAGCAGCTCGCCCCAGGTCCCATGGCGGGAGCTGGTTTTT. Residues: CASSSPQVPWRELVF.

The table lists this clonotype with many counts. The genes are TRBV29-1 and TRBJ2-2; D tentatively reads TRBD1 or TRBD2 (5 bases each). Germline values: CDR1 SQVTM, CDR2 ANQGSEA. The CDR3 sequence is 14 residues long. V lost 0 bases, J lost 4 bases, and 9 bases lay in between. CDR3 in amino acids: CSVEDGARTGELFF. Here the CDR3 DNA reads TGCAGCGTTGAAGACGGGGCGCGCACCGGGGAGCTGTTTTTT.

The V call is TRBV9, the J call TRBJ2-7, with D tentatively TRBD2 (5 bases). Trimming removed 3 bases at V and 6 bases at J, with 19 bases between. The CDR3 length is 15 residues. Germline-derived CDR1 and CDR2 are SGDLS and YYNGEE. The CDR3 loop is CASSAAGGLVTEQYF. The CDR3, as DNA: TGTGCCAGCAGCGCCGCCGGAGGTCTCGTCACCGAGCAGTACTTC.

The CDR3 spells CASSLASGEQYF. In DNA, the CDR3 is TGTGCCAGCAGTCTAGCGTCGGGCGAGCAGTACTTC. The chain couples TRBV2 to TRBJ2-7, with D possibly being TRBD2 (6 bases). V lost 5 bases and J lost 6, with 11 bases in between. Looked up from germline, CDR1 is SNHLY and CDR2 is FYNNEI. This CDR3 is built from 12 residues.

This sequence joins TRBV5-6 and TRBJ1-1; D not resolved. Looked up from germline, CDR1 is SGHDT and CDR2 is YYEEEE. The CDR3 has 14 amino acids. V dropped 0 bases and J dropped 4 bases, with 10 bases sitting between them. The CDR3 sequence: CASSLVPPGTEAFF. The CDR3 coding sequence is TGTGCCAGCAGCTTGGTTCCCCCCGGCACTGAAGCTTTCTTT. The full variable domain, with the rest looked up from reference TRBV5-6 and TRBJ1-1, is DAGVTQSPTHLIKTRGQQVTLRCSPKSGHDTVSWYQQALGQGPQFIFQYYEEEERQRGNFPDRFSGHQFPNYSSELNVNALLLGDSALYLCASSLVPPGTEAFFGQGTRLTVV.

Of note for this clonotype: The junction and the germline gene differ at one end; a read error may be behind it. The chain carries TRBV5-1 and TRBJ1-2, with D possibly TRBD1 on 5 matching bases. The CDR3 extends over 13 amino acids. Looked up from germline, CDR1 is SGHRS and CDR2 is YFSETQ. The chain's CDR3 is CVSSFGGNYGYTF. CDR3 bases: TGCGTCAGCAGCTTCGGGGGTAACTATGGCTACACCTTC.

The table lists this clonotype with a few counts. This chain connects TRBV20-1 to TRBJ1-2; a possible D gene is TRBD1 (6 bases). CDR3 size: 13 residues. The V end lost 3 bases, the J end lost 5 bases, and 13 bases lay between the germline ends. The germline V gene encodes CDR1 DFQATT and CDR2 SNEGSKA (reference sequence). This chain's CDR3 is CSASSRGVYGYTF. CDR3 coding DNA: TGCAGTGCTAGTAGCAGGGGTGTTTATGGCTACACCTTC.

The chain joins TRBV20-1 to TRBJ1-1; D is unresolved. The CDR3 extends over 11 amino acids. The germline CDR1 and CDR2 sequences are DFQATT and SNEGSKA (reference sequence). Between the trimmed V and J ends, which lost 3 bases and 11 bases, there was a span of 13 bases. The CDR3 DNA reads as TGCAGTGCTAGTTTGACACCGGTCGCTTTCTTT. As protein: CSASLTPVAFF.

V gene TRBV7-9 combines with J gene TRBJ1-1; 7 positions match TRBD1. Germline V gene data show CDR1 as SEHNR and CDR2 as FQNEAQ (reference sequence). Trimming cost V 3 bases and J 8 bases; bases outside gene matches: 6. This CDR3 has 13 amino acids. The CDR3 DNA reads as TGTGCCAGCAGCTTTTCCCCGGGACAGGAAGCTTTCTTT. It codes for CASSFSPGQEAFF.

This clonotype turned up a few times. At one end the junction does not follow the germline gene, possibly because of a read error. Here the CDR3 reads CSVRDREGRETQYF. CDR3 nucleotide sequence: TGCAGTGTTAGAGACAGGGAGGGGCGAGAGACCCAGTACTTC. The J gene is TRBJ2-5, the V gene TRBV20-1, with D tentatively TRBD1 or TRBD2 (7 bases each). This CDR3 contains 14 residues. CDR1 is DFQATT, CDR2 SNEGSKA, per germline (reference sequence).

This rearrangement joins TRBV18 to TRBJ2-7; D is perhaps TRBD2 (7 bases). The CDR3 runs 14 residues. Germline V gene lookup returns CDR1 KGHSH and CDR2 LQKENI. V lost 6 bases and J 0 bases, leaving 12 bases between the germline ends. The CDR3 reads CASSKGGSSYEQYF. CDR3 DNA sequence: TGTGCCAGCTCTAAGGGGGGGAGCTCCTACGAGCAGTACTTC. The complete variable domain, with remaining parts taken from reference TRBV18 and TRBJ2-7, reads NAGVMQNPRHLVRRRGQEARLRCSPMKGHSHVYWYRQLPEEGLKFMVYLQKENIIDESGMPKERFSAEFPKEGPSILRIQQVVRGDSAAYFCASSKGGSSYEQYFGPGTRLTVT.

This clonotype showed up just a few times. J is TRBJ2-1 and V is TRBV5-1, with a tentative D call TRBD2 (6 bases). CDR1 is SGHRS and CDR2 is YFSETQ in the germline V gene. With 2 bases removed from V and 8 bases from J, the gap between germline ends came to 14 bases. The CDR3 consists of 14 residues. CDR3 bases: TGCGCCAGCAGCTTTGTCGGAGGAGGGGATGAGCAGTTCTTC. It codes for CASSFVGGGDEQFF.

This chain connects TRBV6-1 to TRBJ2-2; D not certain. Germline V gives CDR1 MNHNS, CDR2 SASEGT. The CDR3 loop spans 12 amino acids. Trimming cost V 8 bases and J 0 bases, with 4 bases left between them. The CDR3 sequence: CASWANTGELFF. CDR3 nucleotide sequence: TGTGCCAGCTGGGCGAACACCGGGGAGCTGTTTTTT.

The CDR3 sequence: CASSVAGTGDGNTIYF. In nucleotides, the CDR3 is TGTGCCAGCAGCGTTGCCGGGACAGGGGATGGAAACACCATATATTTT. The chain recombines TRBV9 with TRBJ1-3, with 10 bases lining up with TRBD1. Losses at the gene ends were 2 bases for V and 3 bases for J; bases not matched to a gene: 5. CDR3 length: 16 amino acids. The germline CDR1 and CDR2 sequences are SGDLS and YYNGEE.

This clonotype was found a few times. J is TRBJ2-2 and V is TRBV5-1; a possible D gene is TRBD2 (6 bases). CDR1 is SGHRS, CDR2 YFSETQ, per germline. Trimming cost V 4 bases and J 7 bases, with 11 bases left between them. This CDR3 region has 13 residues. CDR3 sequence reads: CASSPRENGELFF. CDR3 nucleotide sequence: TGCGCCAGCAGCCCCCGGGAGAACGGGGAGCTGTTTTTT.